The 9 T cell receptor beta chains listed next were all sequenced from one sample in a study of monozygotic twins with inflammatory bowel disease. From its re-call of the 5' RACE reads, TCRdb lists each CDR3 protein once, without DNA. The sample holds about 210,000 distinct CDR3 sequences. The specimen sequenced was blood. The receptors shown here come from a human donor with ulcerative colitis or Crohn's disease, or a healthy co-twin of an affected twin (not recorded which).

The rearrangement links TRBV5-1 to TRBJ2-7; TCRdb lists TRBD2, though no DNA is available to test this call. There are 12 residues in the CDR3. Germline CDR1 and CDR2: SGHRS and YFSETQ. CDR3 residues: CASSLIGGEQYF.

The gene calls are TRBV20-1 and TRBJ2-1; as DNA is missing, the TRBD2 call by TCRdb cannot be tested. The CDR3 extends over 15 amino acids. Germline V gene sequence: CDR1 DFQATT, CDR2 SNEGSKA (reference sequence). The CDR3 here is CSAASSGGPYNEQFF.

The chain joins TRBV27 to TRBJ1-6; checking the TCRdb D call of TRBD1 is not possible without DNA. Germline V gives CDR1 MNHEY, CDR2 SMNVEV (reference sequence). This CDR3 contains 18 residues. The CDR3 is CASSSPTLRGRGNSPLHF.

The chain combines TRBV12-3 or TRBV12-4 with TRBJ1-1; the D gene TCRdb calls, TRBD1, cannot be checked with no DNA. The CDR3 extends over 13 amino acids. This CDR3 reads CASSWDSNTEAFF.

This rearrangement joins TRBV5-1 to TRBJ2-1; checking the TCRdb D call of TRBD1 is not possible without DNA. Germline lookup yields CDR1 SGHRS and CDR2 YFSETQ. The CDR3 is made up of 14 amino acids. This CDR3 reads CASSSGQGVGEQFF. The whole variable domain, remainder taken from reference TRBV5-1 and TRBJ2-1, is KAGVTQTPRYLIKTRGQQVTLSCSPISGHRSVSWYQQTPGQGLQFLFEYFSETQRNKGNFPGRFSGRQFSNSRSEMNVSTLELGDSALYLCASSSGQGVGEQFFGPGTRLTVL.

The V and J genes are TRBV19 and TRBJ1-4; absent DNA, TCRdb's TRBD1 call cannot be checked. The CDR3 consists of 15 residues. Germline V gene data show CDR1 as LNHDA and CDR2 as SQIVND (reference sequence). The CDR3 protein is CASSSTGQGNEKLFF.

This chain links TRBV20-1 with TRBJ1-1; the D call from TCRdb, TRBD1, cannot be confirmed without DNA. The CDR3 runs 11 residues. Germline V gene sequence: CDR1 DFQATT, CDR2 SNEGSKA (reference sequence). CDR3 sequence: CSARPLNEAFF.

V and J are TRBV12-3 or TRBV12-4 and TRBJ2-3; TCRdb outputs TRBD1, but without DNA this stays unchecked. The CDR3 has 15 amino acids. CDR3 sequence: CASSFRQGDTDTQYF.

This chain uses TRBV5-1 with TRBJ1-2; TCRdb's assignment of TRBD1 cannot be checked, as there is no DNA. Germline CDR1 SGHRS, CDR2 YFSETQ. This CDR3 is 14 amino acids long. CDR3 residues: CASSLALKGDGYTF.